The clone carrying this T cell receptor beta chain was detected a few times. Antigen specificity is unknown. CDR3 length: 14 amino acids. V lost 2 bases, J lost 9 bases, and 7 bases stayed unmatched. Germline assignment: CDR1 MDHEN and CDR2 SYDVKM. The PCR used 60 Vbeta and 13 Jbeta primers. TCRdb's copy holds only in-frame clones and misses some; the assay was immunoSEQ multiplex PCR. There are 57,000 or so clones in the sample; under 85% occur only once, and roughly 51% lies in the top ten. This entry is derived from a study of cytomegalovirus exposure and HLA in healthy donors. Study-level points and caveats: Some TCR beta chains (164 of them) were listed as cytomegalovirus-associated. Among the CMV-associated chains, three were confirmed in vitro as specific for CMV antigens. According to an earlier analysis, most TCR beta V segments yielded productive rearrangements about 90% or about 30% of the time.

The chain uses TRBV28 and TRBJ2-1; 7 bases are a match to TRBD2. The sequencing input was PBMCs. The sequence was collected from a man aged 50 to 60 in good health and CMV-seropositive. The CDR3 region is CASSLGGVRAEQFF. The CDR3 DNA reads as TGTGCCAGCAGTTTAGGGGGGGTGCGTGCTGAGCAGTTCTTC.